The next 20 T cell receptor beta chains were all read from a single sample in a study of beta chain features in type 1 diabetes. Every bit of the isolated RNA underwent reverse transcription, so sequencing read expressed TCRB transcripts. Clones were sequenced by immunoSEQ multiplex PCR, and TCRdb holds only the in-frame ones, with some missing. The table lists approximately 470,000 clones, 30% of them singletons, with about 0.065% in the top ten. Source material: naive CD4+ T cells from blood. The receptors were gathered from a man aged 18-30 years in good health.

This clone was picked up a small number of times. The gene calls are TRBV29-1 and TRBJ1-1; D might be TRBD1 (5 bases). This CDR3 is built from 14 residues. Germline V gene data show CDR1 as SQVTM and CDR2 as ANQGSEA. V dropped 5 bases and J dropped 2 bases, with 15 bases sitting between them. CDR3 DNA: TGCAGCGTTAGTCTCTCCAGGGTAAACACTGAAGCTTTCTTT. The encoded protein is CSVSLSRVNTEAFF.

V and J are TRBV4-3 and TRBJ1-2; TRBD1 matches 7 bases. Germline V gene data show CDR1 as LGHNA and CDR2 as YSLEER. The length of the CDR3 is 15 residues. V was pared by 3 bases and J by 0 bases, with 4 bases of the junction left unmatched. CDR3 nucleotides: TGCGCCAGCAGCCACGCAGGGACAGCTAACTATGGCTACACCTTC. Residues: CASSHAGTANYGYTF.

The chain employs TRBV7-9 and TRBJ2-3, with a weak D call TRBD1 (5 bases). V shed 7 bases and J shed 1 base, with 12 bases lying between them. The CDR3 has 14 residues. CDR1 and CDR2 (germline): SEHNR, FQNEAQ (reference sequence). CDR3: CASTDGAGTDTQYF. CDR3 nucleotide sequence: TGTGCCAGCACCGATGGGGCAGGCACAGATACGCAGTATTTT.

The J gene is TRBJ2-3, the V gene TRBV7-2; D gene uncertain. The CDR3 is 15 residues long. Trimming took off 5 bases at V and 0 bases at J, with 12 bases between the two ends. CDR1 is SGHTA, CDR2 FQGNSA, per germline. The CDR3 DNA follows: TGTGCCAGCAGCCCCGTCGCGACTAGCACAGATACGCAGTATTTT. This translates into CASSPVATSTDTQYF.

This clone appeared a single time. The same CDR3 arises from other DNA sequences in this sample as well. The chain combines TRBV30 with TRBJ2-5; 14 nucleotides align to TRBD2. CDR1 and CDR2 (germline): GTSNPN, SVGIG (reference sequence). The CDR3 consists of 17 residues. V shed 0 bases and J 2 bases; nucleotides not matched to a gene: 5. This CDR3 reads CAWSVRRTSGGQETQYF. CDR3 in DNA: TGTGCCTGGAGTGTAAGGCGGACTAGCGGGGGGCAAGAGACCCAGTACTTC.

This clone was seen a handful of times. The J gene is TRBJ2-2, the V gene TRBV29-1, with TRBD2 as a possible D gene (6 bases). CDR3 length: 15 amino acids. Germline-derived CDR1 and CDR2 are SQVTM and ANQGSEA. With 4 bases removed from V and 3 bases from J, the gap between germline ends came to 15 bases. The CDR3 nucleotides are TGCAGCGTTGTTTCGGGGGTTGATCACACCGGGGAGCTGTTTTTT. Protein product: CSVVSGVDHTGELFF.

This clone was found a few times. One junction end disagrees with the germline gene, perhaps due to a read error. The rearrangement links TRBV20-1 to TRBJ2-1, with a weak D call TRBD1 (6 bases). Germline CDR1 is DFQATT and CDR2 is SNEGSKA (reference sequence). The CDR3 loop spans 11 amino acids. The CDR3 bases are TGCAGTGCTAGAGAAACAGGGTTCGGGATCTTC. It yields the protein CSARETGFGIF.

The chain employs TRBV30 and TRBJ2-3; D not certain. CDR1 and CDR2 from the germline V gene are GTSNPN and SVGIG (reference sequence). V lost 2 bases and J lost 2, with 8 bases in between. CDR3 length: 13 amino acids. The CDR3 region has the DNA TGTGCCTGGAGTTCTAAGGCCACAGATACGCAGTATTTT. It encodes CAWSSKATDTQYF.

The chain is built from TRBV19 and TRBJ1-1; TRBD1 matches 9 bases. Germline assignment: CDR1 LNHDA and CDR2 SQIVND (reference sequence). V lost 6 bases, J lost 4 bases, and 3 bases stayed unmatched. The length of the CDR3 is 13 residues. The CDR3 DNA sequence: TGTGCCAGTAGAGACAGGGGGACCACTGAAGCTTTCTTT. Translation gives CASRDRGTTEAFF.

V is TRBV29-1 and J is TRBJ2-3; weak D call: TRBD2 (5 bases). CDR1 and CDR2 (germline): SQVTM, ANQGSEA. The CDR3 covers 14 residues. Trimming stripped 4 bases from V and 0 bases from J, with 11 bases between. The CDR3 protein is CSVVRGPSTDTQYF. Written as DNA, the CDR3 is TGCAGCGTTGTAAGAGGGCCAAGCACAGATACGCAGTATTTT.

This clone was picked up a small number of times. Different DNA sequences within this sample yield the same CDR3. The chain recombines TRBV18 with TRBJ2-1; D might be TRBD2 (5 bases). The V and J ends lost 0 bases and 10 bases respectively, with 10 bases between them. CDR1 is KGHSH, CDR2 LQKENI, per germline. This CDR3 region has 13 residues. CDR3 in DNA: TGTGCCAGCTCACCACCGCCTAGCAACGAGCAGTTCTTC. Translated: CASSPPPSNEQFF.

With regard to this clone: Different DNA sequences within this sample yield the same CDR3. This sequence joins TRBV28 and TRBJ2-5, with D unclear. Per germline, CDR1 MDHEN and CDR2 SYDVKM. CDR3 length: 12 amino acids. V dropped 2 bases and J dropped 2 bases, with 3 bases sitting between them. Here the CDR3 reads CASSLGQETQYF. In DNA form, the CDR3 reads TGTGCCAGCAGTTTAGGACAAGAGACCCAGTACTTC.

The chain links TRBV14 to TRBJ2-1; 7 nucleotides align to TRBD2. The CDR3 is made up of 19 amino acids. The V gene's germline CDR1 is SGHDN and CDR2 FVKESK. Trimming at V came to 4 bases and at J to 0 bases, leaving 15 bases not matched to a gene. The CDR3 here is CASSLIRGGVMSSYNEQFF. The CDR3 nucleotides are TGTGCCAGCAGCCTAATTCGGGGAGGGGTTATGAGCTCCTACAATGAGCAGTTCTTC.

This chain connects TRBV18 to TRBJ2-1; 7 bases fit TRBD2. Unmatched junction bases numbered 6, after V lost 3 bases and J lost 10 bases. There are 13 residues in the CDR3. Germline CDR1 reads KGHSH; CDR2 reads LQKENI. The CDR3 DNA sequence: TGTGCCAGCTCACCTTCTAGCGGCGTCGAGCAGTTCTTC. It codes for CASSPSSGVEQFF.

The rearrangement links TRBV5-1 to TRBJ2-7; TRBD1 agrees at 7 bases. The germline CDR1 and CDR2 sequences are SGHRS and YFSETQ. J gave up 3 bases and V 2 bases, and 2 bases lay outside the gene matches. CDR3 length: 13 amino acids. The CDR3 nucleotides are TGCGCCAGCAGCTTCGGGGACAGCTACGAGCAGTACTTC. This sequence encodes CASSFGDSYEQYF.

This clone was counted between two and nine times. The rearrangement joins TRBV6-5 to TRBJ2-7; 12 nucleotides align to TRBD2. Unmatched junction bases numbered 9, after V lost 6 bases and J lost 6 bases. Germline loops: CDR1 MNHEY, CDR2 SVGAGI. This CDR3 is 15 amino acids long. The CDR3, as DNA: TGTGCCAGCAGGTACGGCGGACTAGCGGGATCCGAGCAGTACTTC. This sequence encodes CASRYGGLAGSEQYF.

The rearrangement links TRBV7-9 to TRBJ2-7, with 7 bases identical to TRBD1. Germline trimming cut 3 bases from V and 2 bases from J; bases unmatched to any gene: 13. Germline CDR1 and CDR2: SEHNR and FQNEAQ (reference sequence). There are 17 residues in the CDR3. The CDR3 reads CASSFPPPGQYTYEQYF. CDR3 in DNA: TGTGCCAGCAGCTTTCCACCGCCGGGACAGTACACCTACGAGCAGTACTTC.

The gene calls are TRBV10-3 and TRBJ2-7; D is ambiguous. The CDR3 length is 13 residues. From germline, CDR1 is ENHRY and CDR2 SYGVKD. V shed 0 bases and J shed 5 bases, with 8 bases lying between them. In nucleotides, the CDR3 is TGTGCCATCAGTGAGTCGGTACAGAACGAGCAGTACTTC. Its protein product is CAISESVQNEQYF.

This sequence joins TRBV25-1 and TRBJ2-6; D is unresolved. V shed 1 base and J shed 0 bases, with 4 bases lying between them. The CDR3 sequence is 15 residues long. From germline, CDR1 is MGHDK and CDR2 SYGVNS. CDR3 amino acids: CASSEWNSGANVLTF. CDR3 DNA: TGTGCCAGCAGTGAATGGAACTCTGGGGCCAACGTCCTGACTTTC.

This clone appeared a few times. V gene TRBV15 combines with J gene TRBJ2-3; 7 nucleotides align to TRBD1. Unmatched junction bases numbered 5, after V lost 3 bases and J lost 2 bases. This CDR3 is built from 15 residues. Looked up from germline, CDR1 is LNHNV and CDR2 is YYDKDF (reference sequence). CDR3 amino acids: CATSSWTGLTDTQYF. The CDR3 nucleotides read TGTGCCACCAGCAGCTGGACAGGCCTCACAGATACGCAGTATTTT. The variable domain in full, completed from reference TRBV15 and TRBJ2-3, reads DAMVIQNPRYQVTQFGKPVTLSCSQTLNHNVMYWYQQKSSQAPKLLFHYYDKDFNNEADTPDNFQSRRPNTSFCFLDIRSPGLGDTAMYLCATSSWTGLTDTQYFGPGTRLTVL.